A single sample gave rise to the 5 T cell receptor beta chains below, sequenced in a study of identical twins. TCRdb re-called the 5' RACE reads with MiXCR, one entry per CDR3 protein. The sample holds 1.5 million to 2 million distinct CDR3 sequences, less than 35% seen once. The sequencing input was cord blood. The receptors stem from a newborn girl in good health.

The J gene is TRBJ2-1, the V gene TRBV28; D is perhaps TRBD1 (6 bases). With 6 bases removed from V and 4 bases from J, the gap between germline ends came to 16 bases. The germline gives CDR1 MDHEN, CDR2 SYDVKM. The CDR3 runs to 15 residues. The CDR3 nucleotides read TGTGCCAGCAGGGGAAGACAGGCATCGTACAATGAGCAGTTCTTC. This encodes CASRGRQASYNEQFF.

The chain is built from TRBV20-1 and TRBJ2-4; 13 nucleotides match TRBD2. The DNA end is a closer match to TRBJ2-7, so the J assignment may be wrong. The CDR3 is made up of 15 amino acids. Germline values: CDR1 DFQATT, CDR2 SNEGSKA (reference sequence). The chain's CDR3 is CSATTGLAGANEQYF. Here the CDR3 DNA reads TGCAGTGCTACGACAGGACTAGCGGGAGCCAACGAGCAGTACTTC.

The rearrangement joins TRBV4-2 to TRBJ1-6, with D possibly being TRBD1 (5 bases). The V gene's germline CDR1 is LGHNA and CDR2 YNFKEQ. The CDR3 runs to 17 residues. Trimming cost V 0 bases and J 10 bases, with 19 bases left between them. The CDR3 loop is CASSQDPAGIRGSPLHF. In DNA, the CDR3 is TGTGCCAGCAGCCAAGATCCCGCCGGAATACGGGGGTCACCCCTCCACTTT.

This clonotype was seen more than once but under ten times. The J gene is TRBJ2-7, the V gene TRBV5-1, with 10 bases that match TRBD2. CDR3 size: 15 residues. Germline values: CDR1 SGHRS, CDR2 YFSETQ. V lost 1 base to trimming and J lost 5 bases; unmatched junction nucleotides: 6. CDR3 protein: CASSLSLAGDHEQYF. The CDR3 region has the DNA TGCGCCAGCAGCTTGAGTCTAGCGGGGGACCACGAGCAGTACTTC.

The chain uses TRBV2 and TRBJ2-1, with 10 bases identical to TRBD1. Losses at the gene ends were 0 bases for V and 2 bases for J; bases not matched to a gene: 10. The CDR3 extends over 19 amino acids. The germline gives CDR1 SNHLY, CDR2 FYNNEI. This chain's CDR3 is CASSEAEELGTGAYNEQFF. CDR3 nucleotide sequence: TGTGCCAGCAGTGAAGCGGAGGAATTGGGGACAGGGGCCTACAATGAGCAGTTCTTC.